The 26 T cell receptor beta chains reported below all come from one sample, sequenced in a study of shared clonotypes between healthy human individuals. TCRdb keeps only in-frame clones here, not all; method: immunoSEQ multiplex PCR. Of some 1,100,000 clones in the sample, about four fifths are singletons; the top ten hold 0.5% to 0.6%. Sequencing used memory CD4+ T cells from PBMCs. Subset of the sample: CD45RA-negative fraction. The receptors here all came from a man between 18 and 35 years old in good health. Some clones in this sample may be carry-over from other donors' samples.

The J gene is TRBJ2-3, the V gene TRBV21-1. TRBV21-1 is a pseudogene segment. The CDR3 loop spans 14 amino acids. The CDR3 DNA is TGTGCCAGCAGCAAAGAGGGTCCGCACCTTACGCAGTATTTT. Translating gives CASSKEGPHLTQYF.

V usage is TRBV4-1 and J usage is TRBJ2-7, with 9 nucleotides matching TRBD2. CDR1 and CDR2 (germline): MGHRA, YSYEKL. The V and J ends lost 0 bases and 0 bases, in that order; junction bases with no gene match: 6. The CDR3 length is 17 residues. The CDR3 loop is CASSQDRTSVSSYEQYF. The DNA for the CDR3 is TGCGCCAGCAGCCAAGATCGGACTAGCGTAAGCTCCTACGAGCAGTACTTC.

The chain recombines TRBV4-3 with TRBJ2-7; D uncertain. The CDR3 consists of 15 residues. Trimming removed 2 bases at V and 2 bases at J, with 13 bases between. Per the germline V gene, CDR1 is LGHNA and CDR2 is YSLEER. DNA of the CDR3: TGCGCCAGCAGCCAATACGCCGCCGGAACCTACGAGCAGTACTTC. This codes for CASSQYAAGTYEQYF.

The rearrangement joins TRBV18 to TRBJ2-1, with D possibly TRBD2 on 8 matching bases. V was trimmed by 2 bases and J by 9 bases, leaving 17 bases between them. This CDR3 has 15 amino acids. Germline loops: CDR1 KGHSH, CDR2 LQKENI. The CDR3 is CASSPTGGPGGEQFF. The CDR3 DNA sequence: TGTGCCAGCTCACCAACGGGAGGGCCAGGGGGTGAGCAGTTCTTC. Using reference TRBV18 and TRBJ2-1 for the parts outside the CDR3, the full variable domain is NAGVMQNPRHLVRRRGQEARLRCSPMKGHSHVYWYRQLPEEGLKFMVYLQKENIIDESGMPKERFSAEFPKEGPSILRIQQVVRGDSAAYFCASSPTGGPGGEQFFGPGTRLTVL.

The chain carries TRBV2 and TRBJ1-1; 9 bases match TRBD1. The ends lost 4 bases at V and 0 bases at J; junction bases unmatched: 9. Germline V CDR1 and CDR2: SNHLY, FYNNEI. The CDR3 spans 17 residues. CDR3 sequence reads: CASSGPGQGTLNTEAFF. CDR3 sequence (DNA): TGTGCCAGCAGTGGGCCAGGACAGGGGACCTTGAACACTGAAGCTTTCTTT.

This clone occurred a few times. The sample has other DNA sequences that encode this CDR3 too. This chain links TRBV9 with TRBJ2-6; no reliable D call. The germline V gene encodes CDR1 SGDLS and CDR2 YYNGEE. V was shortened by 0 bases and J by 2 bases, with 0 bases between the two germline ends. The CDR3 loop spans 13 amino acids. The CDR3 DNA reads as TGTGCCAGCAGCGTAGCTGGGGCCAACGTCCTGACTTTC. It is translated as CASSVAGANVLTF.

Comment on this clone: The same CDR3 is also encoded by other DNA sequences in this sample. CDR3 sequence: CASSPLSLNTEAFF. CDR3 sequence (DNA): TGTGCCAGCTCACCACTTTCTTTGAACACTGAAGCTTTCTTT. This chain connects TRBV18 to TRBJ1-1; D ambiguous. Trimming removed 1 base from V and 0 bases from J, with 6 bases in between. Germline V gene data show CDR1 as KGHSH and CDR2 as LQKENI. The CDR3 extends over 14 amino acids.

The J gene is TRBJ2-3, the V gene TRBV9; a possible D gene is TRBD2 (6 bases). The CDR3 length is 14 residues. Trimming shortened V by 0 bases and J by 6 bases, and 11 bases separated the two germline ends. CDR1 is SGDLS and CDR2 is YYNGEE in the germline V gene. The CDR3 DNA reads TGTGCCAGCAGCGTAGTTGGAGCGGGTGATACGCAGTATTTT. It specifies CASSVVGAGDTQYF.

The chain is built from TRBV28 and TRBJ2-1; D possibly corresponds to TRBD2 (6 bases). The germline gives CDR1 MDHEN, CDR2 SYDVKM. The CDR3 is 16 residues long. Trimming took 4 bases from V and 4 from J, leaving 17 bases between them. The CDR3 DNA follows: TGTGCCAGCAGTTCCCCTCTCCCCGGGACTTACAATGAGCAGTTCTTC. Its translation is CASSSPLPGTYNEQFF.

The genes are TRBV4-2 and TRBJ2-5; D is unclear. The germline V gene encodes CDR1 LGHNA and CDR2 YNFKEQ. Trimming took off 1 base at V and 6 bases at J, with 15 bases between the two ends. The CDR3 runs 15 residues. CDR3 nucleotides: TGTGCCAGCAGCCAAGGTCGAGCAGCGATGAAGACCCAGTACTTC. Translating it yields CASSQGRAAMKTQYF.

The V and J genes are TRBV6-6 and TRBJ1-4; D is unresolved. The CDR3 loop spans 14 amino acids. Per the germline V gene, CDR1 is MNHNY and CDR2 is SVGAGI (reference sequence). V lost 6 bases, J lost 5 bases, and 13 bases lay in between. The CDR3 protein is CASSSGVVNEKLFF. Here the CDR3 DNA reads TGTGCCAGCAGCTCGGGTGTGGTAAATGAAAAACTGTTTTTT.

This clone occurred many times. This chain joins TRBV19 and TRBJ2-6; TRBD1 agrees at 8 bases. With V trimmed by 7 bases and J by 5 bases, 13 bases remained unmatched. The CDR3 runs to 17 residues. Germline CDR1 reads LNHDA; CDR2 reads SQIVND (reference sequence). The CDR3 DNA reads TGTGCCAGTAACCCGGGACAGGAGATCTCCTGGGCCAACGTCCTGACTTTC. Its translation: CASNPGQEISWANVLTF. The full variable domain, with the rest looked up from reference TRBV19 and TRBJ2-6, is DGGITQSPKYLFRKEGQNVTLSCEQNLNHDAMYWYRQDPGQGLRLIYYSQIVNDFQKGDIAEGYSVSREKKESFPLTVTSAQKNPTAFYLCASNPGQEISWANVLTFGAGSRLTVL.

With regard to this clone: Other nucleotide sequences from this sample produce the same CDR3. The rearrangement uses TRBV27 and TRBJ2-2; the D gene is possibly TRBD1 (5 bases). Germline assignment: CDR1 MNHEY and CDR2 SMNVEV (reference sequence). The length of the CDR3 is 14 residues. The V gene lost 3 bases and the J gene lost 1 base, with 6 bases spanning the gap. The CDR3 loop reads CASSFRENTGELFF. Written as DNA, the CDR3 is TGTGCCAGCAGTTTCAGGGAGAACACCGGGGAGCTGTTTTTT.

On this clone: This sample also contains other DNA sequences that code for the same CDR3. The V and J genes are TRBV6-1 and TRBJ2-7; tentatively, D is TRBD2 (5 bases). CDR3 length: 14 amino acids. V was cut by 1 base and J by 2 bases, with 9 bases left in between. CDR1 is MNHNS, CDR2 SASEGT, per germline. CDR3 region: CASSEVPGTYEQYF. DNA for the CDR3: TGTGCCAGCAGTGAAGTTCCGGGAACCTACGAGCAGTACTTC.

The J gene is TRBJ1-2, the V gene TRBV6-5; D gene uncertain. CDR1 and CDR2 from the germline V gene are MNHEY and SVGAGI. Trimming removed 2 bases at V and 5 bases at J, with 9 bases between. The CDR3 totals 13 residues. The CDR3 loop is CASSYAELYGYTF. DNA of the CDR3: TGTGCCAGCAGTTACGCAGAGCTTTATGGCTACACCTTC.

This sequence joins TRBV15 and TRBJ1-2, with D uncertain. CDR1 and CDR2 (germline): LNHNV, YYDKDF (reference sequence). Trimming took off 0 bases at V and 3 bases at J, with 8 bases between the two ends. The CDR3 contains 14 residues. The CDR3 DNA reads as TGTGCCACCAGCAGAGATCGGGCAGACTATGGCTACACCTTC. It yields the protein CATSRDRADYGYTF.

The genes are TRBV29-1 and TRBJ2-7; 9 positions agree with TRBD2. This CDR3 is built from 13 residues. Trimming removed 6 bases from V and 6 bases from J; junction bases left unmatched: 9. CDR1 and CDR2 (germline): SQVTM, ANQGSEA. Here the CDR3 reads CSVSSGKEVEQYF. The DNA for the CDR3 is TGCAGCGTCTCTAGCGGGAAAGAGGTCGAGCAGTACTTC.

The rearrangement joins TRBV30 to TRBJ1-4, with D tentatively TRBD1 (6 bases). Germline CDR1 GTSNPN, CDR2 SVGIG (reference sequence). Trimming removed 2 bases at V and 3 bases at J, with 10 bases between. The CDR3 is made up of 14 amino acids. CDR3: CAWSTGLANEKLFF. The CDR3 DNA reads TGTGCCTGGAGTACAGGGTTAGCTAATGAAAAACTGTTTTTT.

The chain carries TRBV10-3 and TRBJ2-3; D possibly corresponds to TRBD1 (5 bases). The CDR3 runs 18 residues. Per the germline V gene, CDR1 is ENHRY and CDR2 is SYGVKD. Trimming removed 0 bases from V and 0 bases from J, with 16 bases in between. CDR3 residues: CAISESISAQASTDTQYF. Here the CDR3 DNA reads TGTGCCATCAGTGAGTCGATTTCGGCACAGGCTAGCACAGATACGCAGTATTTT.

V gene TRBV5-1 combines with J gene TRBJ2-1; 11 bases align to TRBD2. The CDR3 contains 15 residues. V shed 7 bases and J 7 bases; nucleotides not matched to a gene: 10. Germline-derived CDR1 and CDR2 are SGHRS and YFSETQ. CDR3 region: CASHEVAGGHNEQFF. CDR3 sequence (DNA): TGCGCCAGCCACGAGGTAGCGGGAGGGCATAATGAGCAGTTCTTC.

This clone came up a few times. J is TRBJ1-2 and V is TRBV7-2; D ambiguous. V was trimmed by 5 bases and J by 3 bases, leaving 16 bases between them. This CDR3 has 15 residues. Per germline, CDR1 SGHTA and CDR2 FQGNSA. CDR3 sequence (DNA): TGTGCCAGCAGCCCCAGTTCCGGGGTGGACTATGGCTACACCTTC. Translation gives CASSPSSGVDYGYTF.

The chain is built from TRBV11-2 and TRBJ2-3; D ambiguous. CDR1 and CDR2 from the germline V gene are SGHAT and FQNNGV. The CDR3 contains 13 residues. Trimming pared 1 base from V and 6 bases from J, leaving 8 bases between. The CDR3 nucleotides are TGTGCCAGCAGCTTAGGTCTTTGGGATACGCAGTATTTT. Residues: CASSLGLWDTQYF.

Only one count was recorded for this clone. The chain carries TRBV18 and TRBJ2-7; the D is unclear. The germline CDR1 and CDR2 sequences are KGHSH and LQKENI. The CDR3 covers 12 residues. Between the trimmed V and J ends, which lost 3 bases and 6 bases, there was a span of 9 bases. DNA of the CDR3: TGTGCCAGCTCACCGAGGTTAGGCGAGCAGTACTTC. It yields the protein CASSPRLGEQYF.

At least ten counts were recorded for this clone. The chain combines TRBV7-2 with TRBJ2-2; TRBD1 agrees at 7 bases. Per the germline V gene, CDR1 is SGHTA and CDR2 is FQGNSA. V dropped 4 bases and J dropped 5; count of bases not matched to a gene: 4. This CDR3 is 14 amino acids long. The CDR3 here is CASSSRQGTGELFF. The CDR3 DNA follows: TGTGCCAGCAGCTCTCGACAGGGAACCGGGGAGCTGTTTTTT.

The count of this clone is one. The germline gene is not matched at one end of the junction; a read error may be the cause. The chain employs TRBV5-1 and TRBJ1-1; D not certain. This CDR3 region has 13 residues. Germline loops: CDR1 SGHRS, CDR2 YFSETQ. CDR3 nucleotide sequence: TGCGCCAGCAGCTTGGAAGTGAACACTGGAGCTTTCTTT. Amino acids: CASSLEVNTGAFF.

In DNA form, the CDR3 reads TGTGCCAGCAGCGTAGGCCTATCCCCTAACAATGAGCAGTTCTTC. Protein: CASSVGLSPNNEQFF. The chain couples TRBV9 to TRBJ2-1, with no clear D. Germline lookup yields CDR1 SGDLS and CDR2 YYNGEE. V was shortened by 0 bases and J by 5 bases, with 12 bases between the two germline ends. The CDR3 has 15 residues.